The sequence of this T cell receptor beta chain was determined in a study of cytomegalovirus exposure and HLA in healthy donors. General study points: An analysis that was carried out later associated 16,951 TCR beta sequences with HLA alleles at 0.05 false discovery rate.

About this clone itself: Its antigen is not known.

PCR involved 60 Vbeta and 13 Jbeta primers. Sequenced by immunoSEQ multiplex PCR; TCRdb stores in-frame clones only, minus some. The table lists more than 150,000 clones, about 90% of them singletons. CDR1 is LGHNA, CDR2 YNFKEQ, per germline. The CDR3 runs to 15 residues. J gave up 5 bases and V 4 bases, and 8 bases lay outside the gene matches. Source material: PBMCs. The rearrangement uses TRBV4-2 and TRBJ2-1; 7 bases agree with TRBD1. The origin of this receptor is a girl in the first two years of life in good health and CMV-seronegative. CDR3 in DNA: TGTGCCAGCAGCCCTAGGACAGGCCACCACAATGAGCAGTTCTTC. Translating gives CASSPRTGHHNEQFF.